This TCR beta chain appears in the sequencing data of a study of Graves' ophthalmopathy and Graves' hyperthyroidism. Study in general: Investigators collected peripheral blood at initial diagnosis, before any treatment was given. Study observations and caveats: The model's prediction of ophthalmopathy progression had 70.59% sensitivity and around 77% specificity. Most expanded clonotypes from thyroid (those above 0.001 frequency) were also found in blood.

This CDR3 is 14 amino acids long. CDR1 MDHEN and CDR2 SYDVKM come from the germline V gene. Trimming pared 6 bases from V and 2 bases from J, leaving 13 bases between. RNA served as the template for amplifying TCR beta CDR3 regions. Scientists carried out first-round RT-PCR using HTBI primers and then a second-round multiplex PCR. A single record per CDR3 protein comes from TCRdb applying MiXCR to the multiplex PCR reads. The sample has about 200,000 distinct CDR3 sequences; under 30% are singletons. This clonotype has at least ten counts. Its antigen is not identified. The chain joins TRBV28 to TRBJ2-5, with D maybe TRBD1 (6 bases). This clonotype originated in a man aged 45 to 65 with Graves' ophthalmopathy. Sequencing used peripheral blood. The CDR3 is CASRKGDRQETQYF. DNA for the CDR3: TGTGCCAGCAGAAAGGGCGACAGGCAAGAGACCCAGTACTTC.